One sample yielded the 8 T cell receptor beta chains listed below, sequenced in a study of T cell responses to AZD1222 COVID-19 vaccine. Here immunoSEQ multiplex PCR was the method, and the copy in TCRdb shows in-frame clones only, minus some. Of some 200,000 clones listed, more than 85% are singletons. Material: peripheral blood, obtained 28 days after the second AZD1222 dose. The receptors stem from an adult who received the AZD1222 COVID-19 vaccine.

The rearrangement links TRBV10-3 to TRBJ1-2, with D tentatively TRBD1 (5 bases). Germline V gene sequence: CDR1 ENHRY, CDR2 SYGVKD. V was cut by 4 bases and J by 5 bases, with 8 bases left in between. There are 12 residues in the CDR3. In DNA, the CDR3 is TGTGCCATCAGTGGGGGCCGATATGGCTACACCTTC. Protein sequence: CAISGGRYGYTF.

CDR3 sequence (DNA): TGTGCCAGCAGCCAAGGACAGGGCCCTAGGAACACTGAAGCTTTCTTT. Residues: CASSQGQGPRNTEAFF. The chain has TRBV4-2 and TRBJ1-1; 7 bases align to TRBD1. The junction had 6 bases not matched to a gene; V was cut back by 1 base and J by 1 base. The CDR3 sequence is 16 residues long. In germline, CDR1 is LGHNA, CDR2 YNFKEQ.

The rearrangement uses TRBV2 and TRBJ1-1; no firm D call. This CDR3 has 15 residues. V gave up 6 bases and J gave up 4 bases, with 18 bases separating them. Germline-derived CDR1 and CDR2 are SNHLY and FYNNEI. The CDR3 reads CASSVTAATTTEAFF. CDR3 sequence (DNA): TGTGCCAGCAGCGTCACGGCCGCCACGACCACTGAAGCTTTCTTT. Supplemented by reference TRBV2 and TRBJ1-1, the full variable domain reads EPEVTQTPSHQVTQMGQEVILRCVPISNHLYFYWYRQILGQKVEFLVSFYNNEISEKSEIFDDQFSVERPDGSNFTLKIRSTKLEDSAMYFCASSVTAATTTEAFFGQGTRLTVV.

CDR3 in DNA: TGTGCCAGCAGCTGGACTAGCGGGGCCTACAATGAGCAGTTCTTC. Protein sequence: CASSWTSGAYNEQFF. This rearrangement joins TRBV7-3 to TRBJ2-1, with 12 bases matching TRBD2. J lost 2 bases, V lost 4 bases, and 0 bases had no gene match. There are 15 residues in the CDR3. Germline assignment: CDR1 SGHTA and CDR2 FQGTGA.

This chain joins TRBV4-1 and TRBJ2-1, with 11 bases lining up with TRBD2. Germline trimming cut 3 bases from V and 2 bases from J; bases unmatched to any gene: 3. Germline CDR1 is MGHRA and CDR2 is YSYEKL. CDR3 length: 16 amino acids. The CDR3 loop reads CASSHVAGGTYNEQFF. The CDR3 coding sequence is TGCGCCAGCAGCCATGTAGCGGGAGGGACCTACAATGAGCAGTTCTTC.

This chain uses TRBV6-1 with TRBJ1-2; 8 bases match TRBD1. V was pared by 3 bases and J by 4 bases, with 1 base of the junction left unmatched. CDR1 and CDR2 (germline): MNHNS, SASEGT. The CDR3 sequence is 13 residues long. The CDR3 sequence is CASSDQGAYGYTF. In DNA, the CDR3 is TGTGCCAGCAGTGACCAGGGGGCCTATGGCTACACCTTC.

J is TRBJ2-2 and V is TRBV7-3; D possibly corresponds to TRBD2 (6 bases). Germline CDR1 and CDR2: SGHTA and FQGTGA. The CDR3 sequence is 13 residues long. Trimming shortened V by 3 bases and J by 5 bases, and 7 bases separated the two germline ends. CDR3 amino acids: CASSFAGTGELFF. The CDR3 DNA sequence: TGTGCCAGCAGCTTTGCGGGGACCGGGGAGCTGTTTTTT.

V and J are TRBV5-1 and TRBJ2-1, with TRBD2 matching over 13 bases. Germline V lookup: CDR1 SGHRS, CDR2 YFSETQ. This CDR3 contains 16 residues. Unmatched junction bases numbered 8, after V lost 4 bases and J lost 7 bases. CDR3 sequence (DNA): TGCGCCAGCAGCCCCGGACTAGCGGGAGTTAAAAATGAGCAGTTCTTC. Protein product: CASSPGLAGVKNEQFF.